The source of this T cell receptor (beta chain) is a study of T cell responses to AZD1222 COVID-19 vaccine. Repertoires were generated with immunoSEQ multiplex PCR, while TCRdb's copy carries only in-frame clones and drops some. The table lists approximately 170,000 clones, over 85% of them singletons. Study-wide results and limits: Seropositivity was recorded at baseline in only a handful of AZD1222 recipients. Donors in the cohort were predominantly white British and more often female, and clonal diversity was possibly underestimated. Repertoires were obtained solely post-peak T cell response.

Trimming removed 0 bases at V and 6 bases at J, with 17 bases between. The CDR3 covers 16 residues. The V gene's germline CDR1 is WNHNN and CDR2 SYGVQD (reference sequence). To note about this clone: The target antigen is unknown.

This specimen consisted of peripheral blood, obtained on day 0 of AZD1222 vaccination. This receptor was taken from an adult in good health. The rearrangement links TRBV10-1 to TRBJ1-1; D ambiguous. The CDR3 DNA sequence: TGCGCCAGCAGTGAGTCGATTTTGGAGACCGGGGCTGAAGCTTTCTTT. Translating it yields CASSESILETGAEAFF.